This T cell receptor beta chain was retrieved from a study of T cell responses to AZD1222 COVID-19 vaccine. Repertoires were generated with immunoSEQ multiplex PCR, while TCRdb's copy carries only in-frame clones and drops some. Of some 140,000 clones in the sample, over 85% were seen once. Germline V gene lookup returns CDR1 SGHNT and CDR2 YYREEE (reference sequence). The V gene lost 0 bases and the J gene lost 8 bases, with 5 bases spanning the gap. This CDR3 is 11 amino acids long. The source of this sequence is an adult who received the AZD1222 COVID-19 vaccine. The V call is TRBV5-4, the J call TRBJ1-2; D is undetermined. The source was peripheral blood, collected 28 days after the second AZD1222 dose. CDR3 region: CASSLGLGYTF. The CDR3 coding sequence is TGTGCCAGCAGCTTGGGTTTAGGCTACACCTTC.